These 30 T cell receptor beta chains were sequenced from one sample in a study of PD-1 blockade in classical Hodgkin lymphoma. With no exception, relapse followed autologous stem cell transplantation in all patients, and brentuximab vedotin exposure varied. The method was immunoSEQ multiplex PCR; TCRdb's version includes in-frame clones alone and lacks a portion of them. The data hold about 85,000 clones, with 80% to 95% observed a single time. The specimen comprised peripheral blood mononuclear cells (PBMCs), sampled before the second cycle of nivolumab. These receptors originate from a human donor with classical Hodgkin lymphoma.

CDR3: CASRDGQGSYNEQFF. CDR3 sequence (DNA): TGCGCCAGCAGGGACGGACAGGGCTCCTACAATGAGCAGTTCTTC. This chain joins TRBV10-2 and TRBJ2-1, with TRBD1 matching 8 bases. The junction had 4 bases not matched to a gene; V was cut back by 6 bases and J by 0 bases. The germline V gene has CDR1 WSHSY and CDR2 SAAADI. The CDR3 is 15 amino acids.

The chain links TRBV28 to TRBJ2-7; D remains ambiguous. The CDR3 is 17 residues long. V shed 6 bases and J shed 0 bases, with 21 bases lying between them. Germline loops: CDR1 MDHEN, CDR2 SYDVKM. CDR3: CASSYQVAEGPSYEQYF. CDR3 DNA: TGTGCCAGCAGCTATCAAGTCGCGGAAGGCCCCTCCTACGAGCAGTACTTC. Based on the CDR3 plus reference TRBV28 and TRBJ2-7, the full variable domain is DVKVTQSSRYLVKRTGEKVFLECVQDMDHENMFWYRQDPGLGLRLIYFSYDVKMKEKGDIPEGYSVSREKKERFSLILESASTNQTSMYLCASSYQVAEGPSYEQYFGPGTRLTVT.

The chain carries TRBV5-1 and TRBJ2-5, with no clear D. The CDR3 runs 13 residues. Deletions cut 4 bases from V and 1 base from J, with 8 bases between. Germline V gene data show CDR1 as SGHRS and CDR2 as YFSETQ. For the CDR3, the DNA is TGCGCCAGCAGCCGACCGCCCCAAGAGACCCAGTACTTC. Its protein product is CASSRPPQETQYF.

The chain couples TRBV5-4 to TRBJ1-1; TRBD1 matches at 7 bases. Germline V gene lookup returns CDR1 SGHNT and CDR2 YYREEE (reference sequence). This CDR3 region has 16 residues. With V trimmed by 0 bases and J by 0 bases, 5 bases remained unmatched. The DNA of the CDR3 is TGTGCCAGCAGCTTGGAGACAGGGAGAATGAACACTGAAGCTTTCTTT. Translating gives CASSLETGRMNTEAFF.

This chain links TRBV6-5 with TRBJ2-1, with 7 bases matching TRBD2. After removal of 2 bases from V and 9 bases from J, the junction contained 7 bases not matched to a gene. The CDR3 extends over 14 amino acids. The germline V gene encodes CDR1 MNHEY and CDR2 SVGAGI. The CDR3 sequence is CASSYGGRGAEQFF. CDR3 in DNA: TGTGCCAGCAGTTACGGCGGGAGAGGGGCTGAGCAGTTCTTC.

J is TRBJ2-5 and V is TRBV28; 12 bases match TRBD2. The V segment lost 3 bases and the J segment 5 bases; nucleotides outside the gene matches: 10. The CDR3 is made up of 17 amino acids. Germline CDR1 MDHEN, CDR2 SYDVKM. The CDR3 region is CASSFTTGLAGRETQYF. In DNA, the CDR3 is TGTGCCAGCAGTTTCACAACAGGACTAGCGGGAAGGGAGACCCAGTACTTC.

The chain has TRBV7-8 and TRBJ1-2; D unclear. The CDR3 extends over 14 amino acids. Germline V gene lookup returns CDR1 SGHVS and CDR2 FQNEAQ. V gave up 2 bases and J gave up 4 bases, with 11 bases separating them. The CDR3 DNA follows: TGTGCCAGCAGCTTATTACGGGCGGCCTATGGCTACACCTTC. Residues: CASSLLRAAYGYTF.

Comments on this clone: In the same sample, other DNA sequences code for this CDR3. The V gene is TRBV28, the J gene TRBJ1-1; D unclear. CDR3 size: 11 residues. The V end was cut by 6 bases, the J end by 1 base, with 3 bases between. Germline V gene data show CDR1 as MDHEN and CDR2 as SYDVKM. The CDR3 reads CASRENTEAFF. CDR3 coding DNA: TGTGCCAGCAGGGAGAACACTGAAGCTTTCTTT.

J is TRBJ2-7 and V is TRBV18; 10 bases are shared with TRBD1. This CDR3 is 15 amino acids long. The germline V gene has CDR1 KGHSH and CDR2 LQKENI. Losses at the gene ends were 8 bases for V and 2 bases for J; bases not matched to a gene: 9. This CDR3 reads CASTNGQGGTYEQYF. The CDR3 region has the DNA TGTGCCAGCACGAACGGACAGGGGGGGACCTACGAGCAGTACTTC.

The chain is built from TRBV11-2 and TRBJ1-1; D remains unclear. Germline V gene sequence: CDR1 SGHAT, CDR2 FQNNGV. The length of the CDR3 is 14 residues. The ends were cut back, 2 bases at V and 10 bases at J, with 17 bases in the middle. The CDR3 sequence: CASSLSPPAWPAFF. The CDR3 region has the DNA TGTGCCAGCAGCTTATCCCCCCCCGCATGGCCAGCTTTCTTT.

The chain links TRBV18 to TRBJ1-1, with D hard to call. The V end was cut by 2 bases, the J end by 4 bases, with 8 bases between. CDR1 is KGHSH, CDR2 LQKENI, per germline. The CDR3 runs to 13 residues. The CDR3 reads CASSPGSGTEAFF. The CDR3 DNA reads TGTGCCAGCTCACCAGGGTCTGGCACTGAAGCTTTCTTT. The full variable domain, with the rest looked up from reference TRBV18 and TRBJ1-1, is NAGVMQNPRHLVRRRGQEARLRCSPMKGHSHVYWYRQLPEEGLKFMVYLQKENIIDESGMPKERFSAEFPKEGPSILRIQQVVRGDSAAYFCASSPGSGTEAFFGQGTRLTVV.

The CDR3 loop reads CASSLARGAKIYGYTF. CDR3 nucleotides: TGTGCCAGCAGCTTAGCGCGGGGAGCCAAAATCTATGGCTACACCTTC. The rearrangement uses TRBV7-2 and TRBJ1-2; D not certain. The V gene lost 0 bases and the J gene lost 4 bases, with 15 bases spanning the gap. Germline assignment: CDR1 SGHTA and CDR2 FQGNSA. This CDR3 is 16 amino acids long.

J is TRBJ2-3 and V is TRBV29-1; TRBD1 agrees at 10 bases. Per the germline V gene, CDR1 is SQVTM and CDR2 is ANQGSEA. The CDR3 spans 13 residues. The CDR3 loop reads CSGSGQGTDTQYF. CDR3 DNA: TGCAGTGGATCGGGACAGGGGACAGATACGCAGTATTTT.

The chain couples TRBV29-1 to TRBJ2-5, with a tentative D call TRBD1 (7 bases). CDR3 length equals 12 residues. The ends were cut back, 7 bases at V and 1 base at J, with 10 bases in the middle. Germline lookup yields CDR1 SQVTM and CDR2 ANQGSEA. CDR3 in amino acids: CSARDSQETQYF. In DNA form, the CDR3 reads TGCAGCGCGCGGGACAGCCAAGAGACCCAGTACTTC.

The chain is built from TRBV9 and TRBJ2-7, with D unresolved. V was cut by 0 bases and J by 6 bases, with 13 bases left in between. This CDR3 has 14 residues. CDR1 is SGDLS and CDR2 is YYNGEE in the germline V gene. CDR3 in DNA: TGTGCCAGCAGCGTAGGGACCCGGCCCACCGAGCAGTACTTC. Its protein is CASSVGTRPTEQYF.

The CDR3 region has the DNA TGTGCCAGTAGTCCTCACAGGGCAGCTGGAAACACCATATATTTT. Translation gives CASSPHRAAGNTIYF. The V and J genes are TRBV19 and TRBJ1-3; a possible D gene is TRBD1 (6 bases). V was pared by 5 bases and J by 2 bases, with 13 bases between. There are 15 residues in the CDR3. The germline gives CDR1 LNHDA, CDR2 SQIVND (reference sequence).

This clone was picked up one time. V gene TRBV7-3 combines with J gene TRBJ2-1, with D perhaps TRBD1 or TRBD2 (5 bases each). The CDR3 length is 16 residues. Germline assignment: CDR1 SGHTA and CDR2 FQGTGA. V was cut by 5 bases and J by 6 bases, with 20 bases left in between. In DNA, the CDR3 is TGTGCCAGCAGCAATAAACCGGGACCGAGTATCAATGAGCAGTTCTTC. It codes for CASSNKPGPSINEQFF.

This chain connects TRBV27 to TRBJ2-7, with D possibly being TRBD1 (5 bases). Trimming pared 5 bases from V and 4 bases from J, leaving 9 bases between. The CDR3 loop spans 12 amino acids. The V gene's germline CDR1 is MNHEY and CDR2 SMNVEV (reference sequence). In DNA form, the CDR3 reads TGTGCCAGCAGTCATCCAGGGTACGAGCAGTACTTC. Amino acids: CASSHPGYEQYF.

The chain recombines TRBV16 with TRBJ2-3, with D perhaps matching TRBD2 (6 bases). The CDR3 covers 14 residues. Per the germline V gene, CDR1 is KGHSY and CDR2 is FQNENV. V was pared by 4 bases and J by 2 bases, with 10 bases between. Here the CDR3 reads CASSRSGYTDTQYF. Written as DNA, the CDR3 is TGTGCCAGCAGCCGTAGCGGCTACACAGATACGCAGTATTTT.

This sequence joins TRBV30 and TRBJ2-7, with D tentatively TRBD2 (7 bases). CDR1 is GTSNPN and CDR2 is SVGIG in the germline V gene (reference sequence). Trimming removed 1 base at V and 7 bases at J, with 11 bases between. This CDR3 contains 12 residues. The chain's CDR3 is CAWSEQGGEQYF. The CDR3 nucleotides read TGTGCCTGGAGTGAACAGGGAGGGGAGCAGTACTTC.

V and J are TRBV27 and TRBJ2-7; D not resolved. The CDR3 sequence is 14 residues long. Germline CDR1 and CDR2: MNHEY and SMNVEV (reference sequence). The V end was cut by 6 bases, the J end by 7 bases, with 19 bases between. This CDR3 reads CASSFSPGPWEQYF. CDR3 sequence (DNA): TGTGCCAGCAGCTTCTCTCCGGGCCCCTGGGAGCAGTACTTC.

This clone was counted a single time. The chain combines TRBV27 with TRBJ2-5; D is undetermined. V was pared by 5 bases and J by 3 bases, with 10 bases between. CDR1 MNHEY and CDR2 SMNVEV come from the germline V gene (reference sequence). The CDR3 consists of 13 residues. The CDR3 sequence is CASSNWWEETQYF. CDR3 nucleotides: TGTGCCAGCAGTAACTGGTGGGAAGAGACCCAGTACTTC.

This rearrangement joins TRBV27 to TRBJ1-3; D is possibly TRBD1 (6 bases). Germline CDR1 MNHEY, CDR2 SMNVEV (reference sequence). This CDR3 has 15 residues. V was pared by 5 bases and J by 0 bases, with 11 bases between. CDR3 in DNA: TGTGCCAGCAGTGTGACAGGCCCCTCTGGAAACACCATATATTTT. Encoded protein: CASSVTGPSGNTIYF.

J is TRBJ1-1 and V is TRBV18, with TRBD1 matching over 8 bases. Looked up from germline, CDR1 is KGHSH and CDR2 is LQKENI. The CDR3 extends over 14 amino acids. The ends lost 3 bases at V and 8 bases at J; junction bases unmatched: 8. The CDR3 bases are TGTGCCAGCTCACCGCTCGTAGGGGACAGGGAAGCTTTCTTT. Translation: CASSPLVGDREAFF.

This chain joins TRBV2 and TRBJ1-1, with D unclear. Germline values: CDR1 SNHLY, CDR2 FYNNEI. This CDR3 is 13 amino acids long. V dropped 3 bases and J dropped 4 bases, with 9 bases sitting between them. The CDR3 nucleotides are TGTGCCAGCAGTGATAGAGGCAGCACTGAAGCTTTCTTT. Translation: CASSDRGSTEAFF. The full variable domain, with the rest looked up from reference TRBV2 and TRBJ1-1, is EPEVTQTPSHQVTQMGQEVILRCVPISNHLYFYWYRQILGQKVEFLVSFYNNEISEKSEIFDDQFSVERPDGSNFTLKIRSTKLEDSAMYFCASSDRGSTEAFFGQGTRLTVV.

The V call is TRBV7-8, the J call TRBJ2-7, with 10 bases fitting TRBD1. After removal of 3 bases from V and 3 bases from J, the junction contained 8 bases not matched to a gene. Germline CDR1 reads SGHVS; CDR2 reads FQNEAQ. This CDR3 has 16 residues. CDR3 DNA: TGTGCCAGCAGCTTCCCCCGGGACAGGGGAAACTACGAGCAGTACTTC. As protein: CASSFPRDRGNYEQYF.

The CDR3 reads CASRTLRGQAHNEQFF. In DNA form, the CDR3 reads TGTGCCAGCAGAACCTTAAGGGGACAGGCGCACAATGAGCAGTTCTTC. The rearrangement joins TRBV7-9 to TRBJ2-1; 8 bases map to TRBD1. In germline, CDR1 is SEHNR, CDR2 FQNEAQ (reference sequence). V shed 6 bases, J shed 5 bases, and the junction held 12 bases outside the gene matches. This CDR3 is 16 amino acids long.

This chain joins TRBV7-6 and TRBJ1-4; a possible D gene is TRBD1 (6 bases). The CDR3 contains 17 residues. Trimming pared 1 base from V and 6 bases from J, leaving 18 bases between. Germline loops: CDR1 SGHVS, CDR2 FNYEAQ. The CDR3 nucleotides read TGTGCCAGCAGCTTAGGGTTGGCGGGCAGGGGATATGAAAAACTGTTTTTT. Protein: CASSLGLAGRGYEKLFF. Variable domain in full (rest from reference TRBV7-6 and TRBJ1-4): GAGVSQSPRYKVTKRGQDVALRCDPISGHVSLYWYRQALGQGPEFLTYFNYEAQQDKSGLPNDRFSAERPEGSISTLTIQRTEQRDSAMYRCASSLGLAGRGYEKLFFGSGTQLSVL.

This clone was recorded once. The chain has TRBV28 and TRBJ2-7; 10 bases are a match to TRBD2. The CDR3 loop spans 15 amino acids. V was pared by 3 bases and J by 4 bases, with 6 bases of the junction left unmatched. Germline CDR1 MDHEN, CDR2 SYDVKM. DNA of the CDR3: TGTGCCAGCAGTTTTGGGCTAGCGGGAGCATACGAGCAGTACTTC. Encoded protein: CASSFGLAGAYEQYF.

The J gene is TRBJ2-7, the V gene TRBV5-1; D remains unclear. CDR3 length equals 14 residues. V was trimmed by 8 bases and J by 6 bases, leaving 21 bases between them. The germline V gene has CDR1 SGHRS and CDR2 YFSETQ. CDR3 bases: TGCGCCAGGGGTCCCGTAAGTTTCCCCGGCGAGCAGTACTTC. Translation gives CARGPVSFPGEQYF.